The 28 T cell receptor beta chains in this list originate from one sample, sequenced in a study of shared clonotypes between healthy human individuals. TCRdb's table, derived via immunoSEQ multiplex PCR, lists solely in-frame clones and lacks some. The data show around 1.1 million clones, approximately 80% seen once. The sequenced sample consisted of memory CD4+ T cells from PBMCs. Subset meaning: CD45RA-negative fraction. These receptors came from a man in his late teens or twenties in good health. Some clones in this sample may be carry-over from other donors' samples.

The chain joins TRBV19 to TRBJ1-1; D remains unclear. From germline, CDR1 is LNHDA and CDR2 SQIVND (reference sequence). Trimming took 6 bases from V and 2 from J, leaving 4 bases between them. This CDR3 is 11 amino acids long. CDR3: CASSGNTEAFF. The DNA of the CDR3 is TGTGCCAGTAGCGGTAACACTGAAGCTTTCTTT.

This sequence joins TRBV9 and TRBJ1-2; D is undetermined. CDR1 and CDR2 from the germline V gene are SGDLS and YYNGEE. With 3 bases removed from V and 4 bases from J, the gap between germline ends came to 10 bases. This CDR3 spans 13 amino acids. CDR3 sequence: CASSAEGGYGYTF. The CDR3 DNA follows: TGTGCCAGCAGCGCAGAAGGTGGCTATGGCTACACCTTC.

The V and J genes are TRBV9 and TRBJ1-2, with D tentatively TRBD1 (5 bases). V shed 0 bases and J shed 4 bases, with 10 bases lying between them. The CDR3 spans 14 residues. The germline CDR1 and CDR2 sequences are SGDLS and YYNGEE. CDR3 amino acids: CASSVESGVYGYTF. Here the CDR3 DNA reads TGTGCCAGCAGCGTAGAATCGGGGGTCTATGGCTACACCTTC. The complete variable domain, with remaining parts taken from reference TRBV9 and TRBJ1-2, reads DSGVTQTPKHLITATGQRVTLRCSPRSGDLSVYWYQQSLDQGLQFLIQYYNGEERAKGNILERFSAQQFPDLHSELNLSSLELGDSALYFCASSVESGVYGYTFGSGTRLTVV.

The chain recombines TRBV5-1 with TRBJ2-5, with 12 positions matching TRBD1. This CDR3 comprises 16 residues. Trimming cost V 3 bases and J 5 bases; bases outside gene matches: 8. The germline V gene has CDR1 SGHRS and CDR2 YFSETQ. CDR3 sequence reads: CASSSRDRGRGETQYF. The CDR3 DNA reads TGCGCCAGCAGCTCCCGGGACAGGGGGCGCGGGGAGACCCAGTACTTC.

On this clone: The sample holds other DNA sequences that translate to the same CDR3. This rearrangement joins TRBV6-5 to TRBJ2-5, with TRBD1 as a possible D gene (6 bases). With 6 bases removed from V and 1 base from J, the gap between germline ends came to 9 bases. The CDR3 runs to 13 residues. CDR1 and CDR2 from the germline V gene are MNHEY and SVGAGI. The CDR3 loop is CASSYRVQETQYF. CDR3 bases: TGTGCCAGCAGCTACAGGGTCCAAGAGACCCAGTACTTC.

Worth noting for this clone: A read error may produce the germline difference seen at one junction end. The V gene is TRBV2, the J gene TRBJ1-1, with 8 bases identical to TRBD1. Germline V gives CDR1 SNHLY, CDR2 FYNNEI. The CDR3 extends over 14 amino acids. As DNA, the CDR3 is TGTACCAGCACCCCCGACAGGGGTGTAACTGAAGCTTTCTTT. It is translated as CTSTPDRGVTEAFF.

The chain combines TRBV6-6 with TRBJ2-7; D tentatively reads TRBD1 or TRBD2 (5 bases each). The CDR3 has 12 amino acids. V gave up 4 bases and J gave up 7 bases, with 11 bases separating them. Germline V CDR1 and CDR2: MNHNY, SVGAGI (reference sequence). This CDR3 reads CASSSAWGEQYF. For the CDR3, the DNA is TGTGCCAGCAGTTCCGCCTGGGGGGAGCAGTACTTC.

The chain employs TRBV19 and TRBJ1-5, with D hard to call. CDR3 length equals 14 residues. V lost 2 bases and J 1 base, leaving 6 bases between the germline ends. Germline CDR1 reads LNHDA; CDR2 reads SQIVND (reference sequence). CDR3 coding DNA: TGTGCCAGTAGTATAATCTTAAGCAATCAGCCCCAGCATTTT. It specifies CASSIILSNQPQHF.

With respect to this clone: Different DNA sequences within this sample yield the same CDR3. The chain is built from TRBV5-4 and TRBJ2-7; a weak D match, TRBD1 (5 bases). Trimming shortened V by 1 base and J by 5 bases, and 10 bases separated the two germline ends. Germline V gene lookup returns CDR1 SGHNT and CDR2 YYREEE (reference sequence). This CDR3 spans 13 amino acids. Written as DNA, the CDR3 is TGTGCCAGCAGCTTGAAAGGGGTGGACGAGCAGTACTTC. It translates to CASSLKGVDEQYF.

The chain links TRBV5-1 to TRBJ2-1; D not resolved. Germline V gene data show CDR1 as SGHRS and CDR2 as YFSETQ. The CDR3 totals 12 residues. Trimming cost V 4 bases and J 10 bases, with 12 bases left between them. In DNA, the CDR3 is TGCGCCAGCAGCCAACCCGGAGTGGAGCAGTTCTTC. Amino acid sequence: CASSQPGVEQFF.

This clone is a singleton in its sample. A read error is possible here, since a much larger clone lies one base away. The chain employs TRBV4-2 and TRBJ2-7, with TRBD2 identical over 8 bases. This CDR3 contains 17 residues. CDR1 and CDR2 (germline): LGHNA, YNFKEQ. V gave up 0 bases and J gave up 5 bases; unmatched junction bases: 12. The CDR3 coding sequence is TGTGCCAGCAGCCAAGAGGGGGGCAGCGGGAGTGTCAACGAGCAGTACTTC. Its protein is CASSQEGGSGSVNEQYF.

This clone showed up just once. This sequence joins TRBV4-2 and TRBJ2-5, with 10 bases identical to TRBD1. The germline V gene has CDR1 LGHNA and CDR2 YNFKEQ. Trimming at V came to 4 bases and at J to 5 bases, leaving 7 bases not matched to a gene. The CDR3 spans 15 residues. CDR3 amino acids: CASSRDRGVRETQYF. The CDR3, as DNA: TGTGCCAGCAGCCGGGACAGGGGAGTCCGGGAGACCCAGTACTTC.

This clone was detected many times. This chain joins TRBV6-5 and TRBJ2-1; no reliable D call. Germline lookup yields CDR1 MNHEY and CDR2 SVGAGI. The CDR3 spans 13 residues. V lost 7 bases and J lost 3, with 10 bases in between. The CDR3 DNA follows: TGTGCCAGCACTCTAGGCCGCTACAATGAGCAGTTCTTC. It yields the protein CASTLGRYNEQFF.

CDR3 bases: TGTGCCAGCAGCAGGGGGGGACAGGCCACTGAAGCTTTCTTT. It specifies CASSRGGQATEAFF. The chain links TRBV5-4 to TRBJ1-1; 8 nucleotides align to TRBD1. CDR1 is SGHNT and CDR2 is YYREEE in the germline V gene (reference sequence). Germline trimming cut 4 bases from V and 4 bases from J; bases unmatched to any gene: 6. This CDR3 region has 14 residues.

This clone was recorded once. The CDR3 region has the DNA TGTGCCAGCAGCGCCGGACCCGGGGGACAGGGGGCTAACTATGGCTACACCTTC. This codes for CASSAGPGGQGANYGYTF. The chain couples TRBV9 to TRBJ1-2; the match to TRBD1 covers 11 bases. Germline CDR1 is SGDLS and CDR2 is YYNGEE. This CDR3 is 18 amino acids long. After removal of 3 bases from V and 0 bases from J, the junction contained 10 bases not matched to a gene.

The chain has TRBV2 and TRBJ1-1, with a tentative D call TRBD1 (5 bases). V gave up 8 bases and J gave up 3 bases, with 13 bases separating them. The CDR3 length is 13 residues. Germline lookup yields CDR1 SNHLY and CDR2 FYNNEI. The CDR3 protein is CASGGTWDTEAFF. In DNA form, the CDR3 reads TGTGCCAGCGGTGGGACCTGGGACACTGAAGCTTTCTTT.

The chain recombines TRBV29-1 with TRBJ2-7; D not resolved. The V end was cut by 6 bases, the J end by 3 bases, with 15 bases between. This CDR3 region has 13 residues. Germline values: CDR1 SQVTM, CDR2 ANQGSEA. CDR3: CSVGRGTIYEQYF. CDR3 bases: TGCAGCGTCGGTCGTGGCACTATCTACGAGCAGTACTTC.

The chain combines TRBV18 with TRBJ1-3; the D is unclear. CDR1 KGHSH and CDR2 LQKENI come from the germline V gene. Trimming shortened V by 4 bases and J by 0 bases, and 16 bases separated the two germline ends. This CDR3 is 17 amino acids long. CDR3 loop: CASSQQKGPHSGNTIYF. Here the CDR3 DNA reads TGTGCCAGCTCACAACAGAAGGGTCCACACTCTGGAAACACCATATATTTT.

V usage is TRBV9 and J usage is TRBJ2-3, with D possibly TRBD2 on 6 matching bases. In germline, CDR1 is SGDLS, CDR2 YYNGEE. The CDR3 extends over 16 amino acids. V lost 0 bases, J lost 2 bases, and 13 bases lay in between. Here the CDR3 DNA reads TGTGCCAGCAGCGTAGGAAATAGCGGATACACAGATACGCAGTATTTT. Translated: CASSVGNSGYTDTQYF.

The chain uses TRBV27 and TRBJ1-1; TRBD1 is a possible D gene (5 bases). Trimming stripped 2 bases from V and 0 bases from J, with 13 bases between. Germline loops: CDR1 MNHEY, CDR2 SMNVEV (reference sequence). The CDR3 sequence is 16 residues long. As DNA, the CDR3 is TGTGCCAGCAGTTTAGACGGGGCCCGCATGAACACTGAAGCTTTCTTT. Translated: CASSLDGARMNTEAFF.

The chain joins TRBV28 to TRBJ1-5; no definite D call. The CDR3 covers 11 residues. The germline gives CDR1 MDHEN, CDR2 SYDVKM. Trimming cost V 5 bases and J 6 bases, with 5 bases left between them. CDR3 nucleotides: TGTGCCAGCAGTGGAGGTCAGCCCCAGCATTTT. Protein: CASSGGQPQHF.

The gene calls are TRBV6-6 and TRBJ2-7; tentative D call: TRBD1 (8 bases). CDR1 is MNHNY and CDR2 is SVGAGI in the germline V gene (reference sequence). Trimming shortened V by 7 bases and J by 3 bases, and 19 bases separated the two germline ends. The CDR3 has 15 residues. The CDR3 DNA is TGTGCCAGCAATCAGGGGCACAGGGGGGGCTACGAGCAGTACTTC. Amino acid sequence: CASNQGHRGGYEQYF.

This clone was found many times. V gene TRBV21-1 combines with J gene TRBJ1-4. TRBV21-1 is termed a pseudogene. The CDR3 is 17 amino acids. The CDR3 coding sequence is TGTGCCAGCAGCACACCTGGAGAGGGGTGTGGTAATGAAAAACTGTTTTTT. This encodes CASSTPGEGCGNEKLFF.

J is TRBJ2-1 and V is TRBV7-9; 10 bases are shared with TRBD1. The CDR3 is 15 residues long. The germline CDR1 and CDR2 sequences are SEHNR and FQNEAQ (reference sequence). Trimming at V came to 5 bases and at J to 4 bases, leaving 5 bases not matched to a gene. CDR3 sequence reads: CASSPRGQGYNEQFF. The DNA of the CDR3 is TGTGCCAGCAGCCCCCGGGGACAGGGGTACAATGAGCAGTTCTTC. Combining the CDR3 with reference TRBV7-9 and TRBJ2-1 gives the whole variable domain DTGVSQNPRHKITKRGQNVTFRCDPISEHNRLYWYRQTLGQGPEFLTYFQNEAQLEKSRLLSDRFSAERPKGSFSTLEIQRTEQGDSAMYLCASSPRGQGYNEQFFGPGTRLTVL.

The rearrangement links TRBV6-5 to TRBJ2-2, with D perhaps assigned TRBD1 or TRBD2 (5 bases each). Trimming pared 2 bases from V and 4 bases from J, leaving 11 bases between. The CDR3 loop spans 15 amino acids. Germline CDR1 and CDR2: MNHEY and SVGAGI. CDR3 protein: CASSYGGAATGELFF. Here the CDR3 DNA reads TGTGCCAGCAGTTACGGGGGAGCTGCCACCGGGGAGCTGTTTTTT.

The chain combines TRBV2 with TRBJ1-1; D is unresolved. Germline assignment: CDR1 SNHLY and CDR2 FYNNEI. The V gene lost 8 bases and the J gene lost 7 bases, with 14 bases spanning the gap. This CDR3 region has 12 residues. The CDR3 region is CASGSLGNEAFF. CDR3 DNA sequence: TGTGCCAGCGGTAGCCTGGGAAATGAAGCTTTCTTT.

This rearrangement joins TRBV7-3 to TRBJ1-5; 8 bases map to TRBD1. This CDR3 comprises 17 residues. Germline CDR1 is SGHTA and CDR2 is FQGTGA. J gave up 7 bases and V 0 bases, and 11 bases lay outside the gene matches. DNA for the CDR3: TGTGCCAGCAGCTTAACGCGGGACAGGTCGAGGGGCCAGCCCCAGCATTTT. Protein sequence: CASSLTRDRSRGQPQHF.

This clone came up a few times. The chain couples TRBV5-1 to TRBJ2-4; TRBD2 matches 8 bases. This CDR3 has 16 residues. Looked up from germline, CDR1 is SGHRS and CDR2 is YFSETQ. V gave up 4 bases and J gave up 6 bases; unmatched junction bases: 12. The CDR3: CASSPQPGLGVNIQYF. The CDR3 nucleotides read TGCGCCAGCAGCCCCCAACCGGGACTAGGGGTAAACATTCAGTACTTC.